This T cell receptor (beta chain) was documented in a study of cytomegalovirus exposure and HLA in healthy donors. Findings and limits, study-wide: Donors were assumed by presence/absence analyses to have roughly uniform sequencing depth. Sequencing probably produced one cluster of sequence variants that were highly shared.

The CDR3 is 16 amino acids. Germline V gene sequence: CDR1 SGHDT, CDR2 YYEEEE. The V and J ends lost 3 bases and 0 bases respectively, with 13 bases between them. Primers included in the PCR were 60 Vbeta and 13 Jbeta primers. In the study's own analysis: A follow-up analysis tallied approximately 85 million unique TCR beta chains, roughly 9.9 million shared. Only in-frame clones appear in the TCRdb table, and some are missing; sequencing was by immunoSEQ multiplex PCR. The V and J calls and clone size come from that table; D and trimming were worked out from the DNA. The table includes 150,000 to 250,000 clones, 70% to 85% detected once. Concerning this clone itself: The target antigen is unknown.

The receptor was derived from a woman younger than 45 in good health and CMV-seropositive. Sequenced input: PBMCs. The gene calls are TRBV5-6 and TRBJ1-3; D remains ambiguous. This chain's CDR3 is CASSSSGPYSGNTIYF. CDR3 DNA sequence: TGTGCCAGCAGCTCCAGCGGACCTTACTCTGGAAACACCATATATTTT.